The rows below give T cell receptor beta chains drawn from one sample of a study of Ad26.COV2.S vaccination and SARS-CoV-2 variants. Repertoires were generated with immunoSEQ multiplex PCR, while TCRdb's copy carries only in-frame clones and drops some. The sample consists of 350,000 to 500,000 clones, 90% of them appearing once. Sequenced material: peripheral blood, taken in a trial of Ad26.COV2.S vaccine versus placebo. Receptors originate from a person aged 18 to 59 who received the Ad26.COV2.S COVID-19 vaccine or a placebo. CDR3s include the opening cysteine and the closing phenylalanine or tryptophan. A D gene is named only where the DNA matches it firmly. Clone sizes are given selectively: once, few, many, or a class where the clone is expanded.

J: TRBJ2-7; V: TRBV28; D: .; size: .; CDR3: CASRGAYREASYEQYF; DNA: TGTGCCAGCAGGGGGGCTTACAGGGAGGCCTCCTACGAGCAGTACTTC
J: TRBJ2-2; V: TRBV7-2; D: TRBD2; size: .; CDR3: CASSPPSGGYTGELFF; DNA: TGTGCCAGCAGCCCCCCTAGCGGGGGCTACACCGGGGAGCTGTTTTTT
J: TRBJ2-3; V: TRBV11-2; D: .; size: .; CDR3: CASSAPGGTGTDTQYF; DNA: TGTGCCAGCAGCGCCCCTGGGGGAACGGGCACAGATACGCAGTATTTT
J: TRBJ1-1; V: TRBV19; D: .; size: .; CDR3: CASSIQGKNTEAFF; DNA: TGTGCCAGTAGTATACAGGGTAAGAACACTGAAGCTTTCTTT
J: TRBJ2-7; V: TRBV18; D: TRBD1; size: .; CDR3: CASSPRTGSLYEQYF; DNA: TGTGCCAGCTCACCACGGACAGGGTCACTCTACGAGCAGTACTTC
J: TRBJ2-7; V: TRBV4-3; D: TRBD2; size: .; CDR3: CASSQGTSASYEQYF; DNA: TGCGCCAGCAGCCAGGGGACTAGCGCTTCCTACGAGCAGTACTTC
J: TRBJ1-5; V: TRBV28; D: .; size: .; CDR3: CASSPGLRVRNQPQHF; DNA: TGTGCCAGCAGTCCGGGCCTGAGGGTCCGGAATCAGCCCCAGCATTTT
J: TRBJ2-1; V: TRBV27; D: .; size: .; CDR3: CASRGGGGGYNEQFF; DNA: TGTGCCAGCAGGGGAGGGGGAGGGGGATACAATGAGCAGTTCTTC
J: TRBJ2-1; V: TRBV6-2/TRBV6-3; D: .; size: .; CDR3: CASSYDHRDSGTKNEQFF; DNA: TGTGCCAGCAGTTACGACCACCGGGACTCCGGAACGAAAAATGAGCAGTTCTTC
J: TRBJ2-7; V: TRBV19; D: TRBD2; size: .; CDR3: CASIHPGAGGEQYF; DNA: TGTGCCAGTATCCACCCTGGGGCGGGGGGCGAGCAGTACTTC
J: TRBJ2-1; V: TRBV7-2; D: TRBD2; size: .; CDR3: CASGLAANEQFF; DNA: TGTGCCTCAGGACTAGCGGCCAATGAGCAGTTCTTC
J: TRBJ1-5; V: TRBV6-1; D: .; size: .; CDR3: CASSERGRQPQHF; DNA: TGTGCCAGCAGTGAAAGAGGAAGGCAGCCCCAGCATTTT
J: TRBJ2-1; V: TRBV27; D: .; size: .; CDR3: CASSLEHELSHNEQFF; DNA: TGTGCCAGCAGTTTAGAGCACGAGTTGAGCCACAATGAGCAGTTCTTC
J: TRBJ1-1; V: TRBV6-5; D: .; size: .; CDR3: CASSYSSGSPTEAFF; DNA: TGTGCCAGCAGTTACTCGTCTGGGTCCCCCACTGAAGCTTTCTTT
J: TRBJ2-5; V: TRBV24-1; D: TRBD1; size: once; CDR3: CATGTGGMYQETQYF; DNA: TGTGCCACCGGGACAGGGGGTATGTACCAAGAGACCCAGTACTTC
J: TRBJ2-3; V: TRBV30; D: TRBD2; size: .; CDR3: CAWTSGSTDTQYF; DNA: TGTGCCTGGACTAGCGGTAGCACAGATACGCAGTATTTT
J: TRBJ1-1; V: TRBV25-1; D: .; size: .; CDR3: CASRTNMNTEAFF; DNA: TGTGCCAGCCGAACCAACATGAACACTGAAGCTTTCTTT
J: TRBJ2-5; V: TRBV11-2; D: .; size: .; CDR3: CASSALSVLETQYF; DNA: TGTGCCAGCAGCGCTCTCTCGGTACTCGAGACCCAGTACTTC
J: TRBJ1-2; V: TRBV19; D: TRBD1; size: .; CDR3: CASKPQGQGLYGYTF; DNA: TGTGCCAGTAAGCCTCAGGGACAGGGTTTATATGGCTACACCTTC
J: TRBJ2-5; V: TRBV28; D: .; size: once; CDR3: CASSLGVSGVYQETQYF; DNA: TGTGCCAGCAGTTTGGGGGTGAGCGGAGTGTACCAAGAGACCCAGTACTTC
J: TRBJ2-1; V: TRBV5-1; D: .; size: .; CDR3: CASSLAIDSHSYNEQFF; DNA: TGCGCCAGCAGCTTGGCCATAGACTCCCACTCCTACAATGAGCAGTTCTTC
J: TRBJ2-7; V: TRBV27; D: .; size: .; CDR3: CASSYRVAYEQYF; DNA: TGTGCCAGCAGCTACAGGGTGGCCTACGAGCAGTACTTC
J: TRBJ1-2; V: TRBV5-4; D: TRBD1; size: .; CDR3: CASSSARGPDYGYTF; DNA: TGTGCCAGCAGCTCTGCGAGGGGGCCGGACTATGGCTACACCTTC
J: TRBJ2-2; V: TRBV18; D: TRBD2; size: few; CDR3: CASSPLGTSGRRSNTGELFF; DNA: TGTGCCAGCTCACCACTTGGAACTAGCGGGAGGAGGTCGAACACCGGGGAGCTGTTTTTT
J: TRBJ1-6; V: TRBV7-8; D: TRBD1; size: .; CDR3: CASSRDRSNSPLHF; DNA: TGTGCCAGCAGCCGGGACAGGAGTAATTCACCCCTCCACTTT
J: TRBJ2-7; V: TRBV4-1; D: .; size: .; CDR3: CASSPYHQGAAVYEQYF; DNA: TGCGCCAGCAGCCCTTACCACCAAGGGGCCGCTGTCTACGAGCAGTACTTC
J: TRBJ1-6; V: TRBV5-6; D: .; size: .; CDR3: CASSHRTVYNSPLHF; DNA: TGTGCCAGCAGCCATAGGACAGTCTATAATTCACCCCTCCACTTT
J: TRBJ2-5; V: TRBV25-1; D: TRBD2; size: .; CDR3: CASSPAGGGETQYF; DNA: TGTGCCAGCAGTCCCGCGGGAGGGGGGGAGACCCAGTACTTC
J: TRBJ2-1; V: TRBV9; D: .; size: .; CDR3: CASNEPGDGAYNEQFF; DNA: TGTGCCAGCAATGAACCGGGTGACGGAGCCTACAATGAGCAGTTCTTC
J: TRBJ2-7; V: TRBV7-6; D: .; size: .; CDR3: CASSLDYNSYEQYF; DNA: TGTGCCAGCAGCTTAGACTACAACTCCTACGAGCAGTACTTC
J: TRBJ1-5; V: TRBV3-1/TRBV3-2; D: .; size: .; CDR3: CASSQNGGFNQPQHF; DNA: TGTGCCAGCAGCCAGAATGGGGGATTCAATCAGCCCCAGCATTTT
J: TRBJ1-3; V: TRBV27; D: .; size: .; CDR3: CASRRAGGGAGNTIYF; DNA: TGTGCCAGCAGGCGTGCCGGGGGCGGCGCTGGAAACACCATATATTTT
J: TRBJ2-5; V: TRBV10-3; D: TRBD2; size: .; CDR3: CAISGGTSGSQETQYF; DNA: TGTGCCATCAGTGGGGGGACTAGCGGGAGCCAAGAGACCCAGTACTTC
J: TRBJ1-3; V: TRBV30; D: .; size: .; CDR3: CAWSTGSTGNTIYF; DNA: TGTGCCTGGAGTACAGGGTCTACTGGAAACACCATATATTTT
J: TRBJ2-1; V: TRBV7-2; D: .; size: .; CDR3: CASSLWGRGYNEQFF; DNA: TGTGCCAGCAGCTTATGGGGACGGGGCTACAATGAGCAGTTCTTC
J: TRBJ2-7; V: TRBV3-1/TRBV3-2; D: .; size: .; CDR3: CASSQELRYEQYF; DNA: TGTGCCAGCAGCCAGGAATTGAGGTACGAGCAGTACTTC
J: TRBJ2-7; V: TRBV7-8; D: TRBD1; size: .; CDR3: CASSTDRSSKYF; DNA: TGTGCCAGCAGCACGGACAGGTCGAGCAAGTACTTC
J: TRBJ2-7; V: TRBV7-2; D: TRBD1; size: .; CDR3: CASSVGTGNSGYEQYF; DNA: TGTGCCAGCAGCGTCGGGACAGGGAATTCGGGCTACGAGCAGTACTTC
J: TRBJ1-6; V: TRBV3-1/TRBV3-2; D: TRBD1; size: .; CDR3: CASSQGPGDSRPLHF; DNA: TGTGCCAGCAGCCAGGGGCCTGGGGACAGTCGGCCCCTCCACTTT
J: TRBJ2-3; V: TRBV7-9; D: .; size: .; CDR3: CASSLDAGRLDTQYF; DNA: TGTGCCAGCAGCTTAGATGCGGGGCGCCTAGATACGCAGTATTTT
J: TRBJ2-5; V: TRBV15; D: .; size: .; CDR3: CATSRDRGPQETQYF; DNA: TGTGCCACCAGCAGAGATAGGGGACCGCAAGAGACCCAGTACTTC
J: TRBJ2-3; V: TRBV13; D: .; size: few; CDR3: CASSLVKGSTDTQYF; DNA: TGTGCCAGCAGCTTAGTCAAGGGGAGCACAGATACGCAGTATTTT
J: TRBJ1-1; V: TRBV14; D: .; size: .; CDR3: CASSQTRTARAFF; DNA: TGTGCCAGCAGCCAGACTAGGACAGCCCGAGCTTTCTTT
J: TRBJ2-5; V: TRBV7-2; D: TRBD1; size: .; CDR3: CASSADRVTLETQYF; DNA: TGTGCCAGCAGTGCGGACAGGGTTACATTAGAGACCCAGTACTTC
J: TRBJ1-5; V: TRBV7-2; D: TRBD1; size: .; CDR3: CASRHDRDSDQPQHF; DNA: TGTGCCAGCAGACATGACAGGGATTCGGATCAGCCCCAGCATTTT
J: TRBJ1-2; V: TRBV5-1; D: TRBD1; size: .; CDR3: CASSLGQGMYGYTF; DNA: TGCGCCAGCAGCTTGGGACAGGGGATGTATGGCTACACCTTC
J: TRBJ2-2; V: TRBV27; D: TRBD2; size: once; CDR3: CASSLTGGPVGELFF; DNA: TGTGCCAGCAGTTTAACGGGAGGGCCGGTCGGGGAGCTGTTTTTT
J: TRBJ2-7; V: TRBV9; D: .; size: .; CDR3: CASSVGVNSYEQYF; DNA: TGTGCCAGCAGCGTAGGGGTTAACTCCTACGAGCAGTACTTC
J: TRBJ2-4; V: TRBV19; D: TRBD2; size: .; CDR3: CASSPGTSGFFTAKNIQYF; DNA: TGTGCCAGTAGTCCGGGGACTAGCGGGTTTTTTACAGCCAAAAACATTCAGTACTTC
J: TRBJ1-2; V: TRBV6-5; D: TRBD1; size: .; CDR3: CASGTGPDGYTF; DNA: TGTGCCAGCGGGACAGGGCCCGATGGCTACACCTTC
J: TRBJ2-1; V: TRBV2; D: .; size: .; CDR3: CASSGDWNEQFF; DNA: TGTGCCAGCAGTGGGGACTGGAATGAGCAGTTCTTC
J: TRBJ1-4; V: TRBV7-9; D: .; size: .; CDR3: CASSLGDTATNEKLFF; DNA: TGTGCCAGCAGCTTAGGGGACACAGCAACTAATGAAAAACTGTTTTTT
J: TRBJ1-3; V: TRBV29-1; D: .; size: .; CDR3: CSAEPIESGNTIYF; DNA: TGCAGCGCGGAACCGATAGAATCTGGAAACACCATATATTTT
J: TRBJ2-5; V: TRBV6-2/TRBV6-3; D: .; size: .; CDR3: CASSLDTIQETQYF; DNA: TGTGCCAGCAGTTTGGACACAATACAAGAGACCCAGTACTTC
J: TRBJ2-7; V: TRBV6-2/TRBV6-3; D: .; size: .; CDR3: CASSATGDTGYAYEQYF; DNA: TGTGCCAGCAGTGCGACCGGGGACACAGGGTACGCCTACGAGCAGTACTTC
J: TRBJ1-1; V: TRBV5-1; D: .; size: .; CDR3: CASSPGLNTEAFF; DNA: TGCGCCAGCAGCCCGGGCTTGAACACTGAAGCTTTCTTT
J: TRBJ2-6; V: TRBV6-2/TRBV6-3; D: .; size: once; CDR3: CASSKDRLRTGANVLTF; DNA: TGTGCCAGCAGTAAAGACAGGCTAAGAACTGGGGCCAACGTCCTGACTTTC